The source of this T cell receptor beta chain is a study of blood T cell repertoires in COVID-19. About the study: There were acute and convalescent COVID-19 samples, and they came from the United States, Italy and Spain. Nucleic acid was either cDNA or gDNA, and it came from T cells, B-cell-depleted T cells, or PBMCs.

The V gene lost 10 bases and the J gene lost 0 bases, with 7 bases spanning the gap. This CDR3 is 13 amino acids long. The V gene's germline CDR1 is MNHEY and CDR2 SVGAGI. Under the authors' procedure: Amplification of reference gene primers provided the estimated nucleated cell counts. TCRdb keeps only in-frame clones here, not all; method: immunoSEQ multiplex PCR. The V and J calls and clone size come from that table; D and trimming were worked out from the DNA. The repertoire holds roughly 250,000 clones, with 82% as singletons. The sample consisted of peripheral blood. J is TRBJ2-6 and V is TRBV6-5; D is unresolved. The receptor's source is a woman older than 75 with active or convalescent COVID-19. CDR3 nucleotide sequence: TGTGCCACTTCGCGCTCTGGGGCCAACGTCCTGACTTTC. It specifies CATSRSGANVLTF.